One and the same sample provided the 8 T cell receptor beta chains below, sequenced in a study of blood T cell repertoires in COVID-19. TCRdb's copy holds only in-frame clones and misses some; the assay was immunoSEQ multiplex PCR. Here the sample spans some 66,000 clones, 60% to 85% being singletons. Sequencing input: peripheral blood. These receptors all stem from a woman older than 75 with acute or convalescent COVID-19.

This chain uses TRBV7-3 with TRBJ2-3; no firm D call. Trimming shortened V by 1 base and J by 2 bases, and 10 bases separated the two germline ends. The CDR3 sequence is 15 residues long. Per the germline V gene, CDR1 is SGHTA and CDR2 is FQGTGA. This CDR3 reads CASSLSLLSTDTQYF. CDR3 in DNA: TGTGCCAGCAGCTTAAGTTTACTTTCCACAGATACGCAGTATTTT.

J is TRBJ2-5 and V is TRBV5-1; 7 bases map to TRBD1. Germline CDR1 and CDR2: SGHRS and YFSETQ. This CDR3 spans 14 amino acids. Losses at the gene ends were 4 bases for V and 5 bases for J; bases not matched to a gene: 8. For the CDR3, the DNA is TGCGCCAGCAGCCCTATGACAGGGTCCGAGACCCAGTACTTC. Protein sequence: CASSPMTGSETQYF.

J is TRBJ2-7 and V is TRBV15, with a weak D call TRBD1 (6 bases). Trimming shortened V by 2 bases and J by 2 bases, and 16 bases separated the two germline ends. Per the germline V gene, CDR1 is LNHNV and CDR2 is YYDKDF (reference sequence). The CDR3 runs to 16 residues. In DNA form, the CDR3 reads TGTGCCACCAGCAGAATCGGGCAGGGGTTAGCCTACGAGCAGTACTTC. This encodes CATSRIGQGLAYEQYF.

The rearrangement joins TRBV28 to TRBJ2-7; 8 bases are shared with TRBD2. CDR3 length equals 14 residues. Unmatched junction bases numbered 4, after V lost 3 bases and J lost 3 bases. Germline lookup yields CDR1 MDHEN and CDR2 SYDVKM. CDR3 region: CASSLWSGSYEQYF. In DNA, the CDR3 is TGTGCCAGCAGTTTGTGGAGCGGGAGCTACGAGCAGTACTTC. The full variable domain, completed using reference TRBV28 and TRBJ2-7, is DVKVTQSSRYLVKRTGEKVFLECVQDMDHENMFWYRQDPGLGLRLIYFSYDVKMKEKGDIPEGYSVSREKKERFSLILESASTNQTSMYLCASSLWSGSYEQYFGPGTRLTVT.

The rearrangement joins TRBV28 to TRBJ1-5, with D possibly TRBD1 on 5 matching bases. The CDR3 is 19 amino acids. Germline lookup yields CDR1 MDHEN and CDR2 SYDVKM. The V end lost 0 bases, the J end lost 2 bases, and 20 bases lay between the germline ends. Here the CDR3 reads CASSLWGRRGERGNQPQHF. The CDR3 DNA reads TGTGCCAGCAGTTTATGGGGTAGGCGGGGGGAAAGGGGCAATCAGCCCCAGCATTTT.

V gene TRBV2 combines with J gene TRBJ1-2, with 7 bases fitting TRBD1. Losses at the gene ends were 6 bases for V and 0 bases for J; bases not matched to a gene: 7. Germline-derived CDR1 and CDR2 are SNHLY and FYNNEI. CDR3 length: 15 amino acids. In nucleotides, the CDR3 is TGTGCCAGCAGCCAGGACAGGCTAGCTAACTATGGCTACACCTTC. It encodes CASSQDRLANYGYTF.

The chain employs TRBV5-6 and TRBJ2-3; TRBD1 agrees at 9 bases. Looked up from germline, CDR1 is SGHDT and CDR2 is YYEEEE. CDR3 length equals 16 residues. V gave up 0 bases and J gave up 2 bases; unmatched junction bases: 4. The CDR3 loop is CASSLAGTGYTDTQYF. The CDR3 coding sequence is TGTGCCAGCAGCTTGGCCGGGACAGGGTACACAGATACGCAGTATTTT.

This chain links TRBV2 with TRBJ1-1, with TRBD1 identical over 9 bases. This CDR3 has 16 amino acids. The V gene's germline CDR1 is SNHLY and CDR2 FYNNEI. The J segment lost 5 bases and the V segment lost 6 bases, leaving 13 bases of the junction unmatched. The chain's CDR3 is CASSATGGPLLTEAFF. The CDR3 nucleotides read TGTGCCAGCAGCGCTACAGGGGGCCCTTTGTTAACTGAAGCTTTCTTT.